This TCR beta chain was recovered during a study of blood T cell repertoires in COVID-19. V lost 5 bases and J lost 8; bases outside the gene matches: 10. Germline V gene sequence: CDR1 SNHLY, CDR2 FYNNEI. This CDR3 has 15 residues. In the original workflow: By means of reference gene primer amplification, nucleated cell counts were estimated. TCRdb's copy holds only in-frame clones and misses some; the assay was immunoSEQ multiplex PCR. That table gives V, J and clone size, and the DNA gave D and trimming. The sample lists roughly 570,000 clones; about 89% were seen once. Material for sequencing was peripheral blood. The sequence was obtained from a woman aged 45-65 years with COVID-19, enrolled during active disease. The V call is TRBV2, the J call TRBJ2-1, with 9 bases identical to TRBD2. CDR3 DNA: TGTGCCAGCAGTAGGAGCGGGGGGCCCCTCCATGAGCAGTTCTTC. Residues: CASSRSGGPLHEQFF. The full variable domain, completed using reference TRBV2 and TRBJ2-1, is EPEVTQTPSHQVTQMGQEVILRCVPISNHLYFYWYRQILGQKVEFLVSFYNNEISEKSEIFDDQFSVERPDGSNFTLKIRSTKLEDSAMYFCASSRSGGPLHEQFFGPGTRLTVL.